Here is one T cell receptor (beta chain) with its context. Antigen: not known. A library made for alpha chains picked up this beta chain off target, so its size means little. The germline V and J ends were trimmed by 0 bases and 0 bases, with 7 bases remaining between them. The V gene's germline CDR1 is SGHRS and CDR2 YFSETQ. The CDR3 loop spans 14 amino acids. The time point is: sample taken at primary tumor resection. Sequencing of whole RNA from tumor, nontumor lung or frozen PBMC involved no sorting. These data originate in a study of spatial heterogeneity in lung cancer. Study-wide results and limits: Expanded TCRs classified as ubiquitous or regional were counted, and these counts tracked ubiquitous and regional nonsynonymous mutations, respectively. Tumor mutation counts were tracked by expanded intratumoral alpha and beta TCR counts.

TCRdb independently ran MiXCR on the 5' RACE reads; one entry per CDR3 protein. Of 6,000 to 8,500 distinct CDR3 sequences in the sample, approximately 14% are singletons; the top ten hold less than 9.5%. The rearrangement uses TRBV5-1 and TRBJ2-7, with D possibly being TRBD2 (5 bases). This sample comprised lung tumor tissue, obtained at surgery. The origin of this receptor is a male donor with early-stage non-small cell lung cancer. This CDR3 is CASSLGESSYEQYF. For the CDR3, the DNA is TGCGCCAGCAGCTTGGGGGAGAGCTCCTACGAGCAGTACTTC.